What follows describes a single T cell receptor (beta chain). The antigen remains undetermined. Looked up from germline, CDR1 is MNHEY and CDR2 is SVGEGT. This CDR3 has 11 amino acids. Trimming pared 8 bases from V and 4 bases from J, leaving 9 bases between. The sample originates from a study of post-analysis software for immune sequencing data. General study points: Relative to controls, patients had 4 or 5 TRBV segments at higher frequency, with TRBV5-6, TRBV5-1 and TRBV20-1 among these.

TCR beta cDNA libraries included unique molecular identifiers. MiXCR, applied by TCRdb to the PCR reads, yields one record per CDR3 protein. The table has approximately 360,000 distinct CDR3 sequences, roughly 35% seen once. This TCR was recovered from a girl aged 10-17 years with multiple sclerosis. J is TRBJ2-7 and V is TRBV6-2 or TRBV6-3, with D perhaps TRBD1 or TRBD2 (5 bases each). The sequenced material came from blood. The CDR3 DNA follows: TGTGCCAGCGGGGACGGATACGAGCAGTACTTC. Protein: CASGDGYEQYF.